This T cell receptor beta chain was captured in a study of technical replicates of blood from a handful of donors. CDR3 length equals 15 residues. Between the trimmed V and J ends, which lost 7 bases and 3 bases, there was a span of 16 bases. Germline-derived CDR1 and CDR2 are SNHLY and FYNNEI. Profiled with immunoSEQ multiplex PCR; TCRdb holds only in-frame clones, not every one. The sample has under 85,000 clones, 75% to 90% seen once. The sample was PBMCs. The chain links TRBV2 to TRBJ2-1; maybe TRBD2 (6 bases). The receptor was derived from a human donor in good health. Some clones in this sample may be carry-over from other donors' samples. The CDR3, as DNA: TGTGCCAGCACCTTGGAAGCGGGCTACTACAATGAGCAGTTCTTC. Protein product: CASTLEAGYYNEQFF.